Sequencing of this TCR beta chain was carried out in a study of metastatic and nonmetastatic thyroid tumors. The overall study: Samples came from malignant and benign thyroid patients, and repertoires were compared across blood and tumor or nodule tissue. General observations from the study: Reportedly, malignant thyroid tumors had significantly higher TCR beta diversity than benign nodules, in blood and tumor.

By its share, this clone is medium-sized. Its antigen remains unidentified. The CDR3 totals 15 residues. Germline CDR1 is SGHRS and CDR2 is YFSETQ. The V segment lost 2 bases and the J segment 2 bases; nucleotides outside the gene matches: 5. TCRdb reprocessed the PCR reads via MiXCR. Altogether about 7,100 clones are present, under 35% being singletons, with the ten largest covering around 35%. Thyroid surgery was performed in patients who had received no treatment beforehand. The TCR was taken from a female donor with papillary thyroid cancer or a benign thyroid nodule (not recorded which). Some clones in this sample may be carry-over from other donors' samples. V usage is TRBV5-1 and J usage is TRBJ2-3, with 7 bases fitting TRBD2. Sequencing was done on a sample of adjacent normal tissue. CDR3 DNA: TGCGCCAGCAGCTTCGGAGCGGGATTCACAGATACGCAGTATTTT. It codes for CASSFGAGFTDTQYF. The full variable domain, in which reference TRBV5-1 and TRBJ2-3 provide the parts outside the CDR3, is KAGVTQTPRYLIKTRGQQVTLSCSPISGHRSVSWYQQTPGQGLQFLFEYFSETQRNKGNFPGRFSGRQFSNSRSEMNVSTLELGDSALYLCASSFGAGFTDTQYFGPGTRLTVL.